These 18 T cell receptor beta chains were sequenced from one sample in a study of blood T cell repertoires in COVID-19. The method was immunoSEQ multiplex PCR; TCRdb's version includes in-frame clones alone and lacks a portion of them. The sample includes about 63,000 clones, 70% to 80% of them seen just once. The material sequenced was peripheral blood. The receptor source for this set is an elderly woman with acute or convalescent COVID-19.

This sequence joins TRBV6-6 and TRBJ2-2; D not resolved. CDR1 and CDR2 (germline): MNHNY, SVGAGI (reference sequence). The CDR3 loop spans 14 amino acids. V was trimmed by 6 bases and J by 3 bases, leaving 11 bases between them. CDR3 loop: CASSDLRDTGELFF. The CDR3 nucleotides read TGTGCCAGCAGCGACCTCCGGGACACCGGGGAGCTGTTTTTT.

The chain combines TRBV10-3 with TRBJ2-1; 10 nucleotides align to TRBD2. The CDR3 spans 15 residues. Germline V CDR1 and CDR2: ENHRY, SYGVKD. Trimming removed 6 bases from V and 7 bases from J; junction bases left unmatched: 9. CDR3 in DNA: TGTGCCATCAGGTCGGCTAGCGGGAGTATGAATGAGCAGTTCTTC. This gives the protein CAIRSASGSMNEQFF.

The rearrangement joins TRBV5-1 to TRBJ1-2; D remains ambiguous. The germline V gene has CDR1 SGHRS and CDR2 YFSETQ. V was shortened by 0 bases and J by 0 bases, with 9 bases between the two germline ends. The CDR3 length is 15 residues. The CDR3 nucleotides read TGCGCCAGCAGCTTGGGAAGCAAGTCTAACTATGGCTACACCTTC. Translation gives CASSLGSKSNYGYTF.

V usage is TRBV28 and J usage is TRBJ1-1, with D possibly TRBD1 on 6 matching bases. V lost 6 bases and J lost 2, with 16 bases in between. The CDR3 has 15 residues. Germline V lookup: CDR1 MDHEN, CDR2 SYDVKM. Here the CDR3 reads CASSRRQVFNTEAFF. The CDR3 DNA follows: TGTGCCAGCAGCCGAAGACAGGTTTTTAACACTGAAGCTTTCTTT. Together with reference TRBV28 and TRBJ1-1, the CDR3 gives the full variable domain: DVKVTQSSRYLVKRTGEKVFLECVQDMDHENMFWYRQDPGLGLRLIYFSYDVKMKEKGDIPEGYSVSREKKERFSLILESASTNQTSMYLCASSRRQVFNTEAFFGQGTRLTVV.

This clone was picked up a small number of times. The J gene is TRBJ1-1, the V gene TRBV6-2 or TRBV6-3; D not resolved. V dropped 5 bases and J dropped 4 bases, with 20 bases sitting between them. This CDR3 is built from 16 residues. Looked up from germline, CDR1 is MNHEY and CDR2 is SVGEGT. CDR3: CASSPPPGSGITEAFF. The CDR3 DNA sequence: TGTGCCAGCAGTCCCCCCCCGGGGTCCGGGATCACTGAAGCTTTCTTT.

The CDR3 sequence: CASSFSWVAPGPDTQYF. In DNA, the CDR3 is TGTGCCAGCAGTTTTAGTTGGGTAGCGCCCGGGCCAGATACGCAGTATTTT. The chain uses TRBV28 and TRBJ2-3, with D possibly being TRBD2 (5 bases). CDR3 length: 17 residues. The germline gives CDR1 MDHEN, CDR2 SYDVKM. V dropped 3 bases and J dropped 4 bases, with 20 bases sitting between them.

V gene TRBV5-4 combines with J gene TRBJ2-5, with 12 bases fitting TRBD2. There are 15 residues in the CDR3. V dropped 4 bases and J dropped 3; count of bases not matched to a gene: 4. Per the germline V gene, CDR1 is SGHNT and CDR2 is YYREEE (reference sequence). CDR3 coding DNA: TGTGCCAGCAGCGGAGCTAGCGGGAGGGAAGAGACCCAGTACTTC. Its protein is CASSGASGREETQYF.

V is TRBV5-6 and J is TRBJ1-2; 8 nucleotides align to TRBD1. This CDR3 region has 18 residues. With 3 bases clipped from V and 4 bases from J, the junction kept 17 bases outside the gene matches. The germline V gene has CDR1 SGHDT and CDR2 YYEEEE. This CDR3 reads CASSWGAGQAPRGYGYTF. The DNA for the CDR3 is TGTGCCAGCAGCTGGGGGGCGGGACAGGCGCCTCGGGGCTATGGCTACACCTTC.

This clone was counted a few times. The rearrangement uses TRBV29-1 and TRBJ1-4; TRBD1 matches 10 bases. The germline gives CDR1 SQVTM, CDR2 ANQGSEA. The trim removed 4 bases at V and 0 bases at J, leaving 5 bases unmatched. The CDR3 extends over 16 amino acids. The CDR3 coding sequence is TGCAGCGTTGGATCGGGACAGGGGTCAACTAATGAAAAACTGTTTTTT. This encodes CSVGSGQGSTNEKLFF.

In its sample, this clone was seen once. The rearrangement uses TRBV3-1 (or the pseudogene TRBV3-2) and TRBJ2-2; D perhaps matches TRBD1 (5 bases). In germline, CDR1 is LGHDT, CDR2 YNNKEL (reference sequence). The length of the CDR3 is 16 residues. V shed 1 base and J shed 1 base, with 10 bases lying between them. This CDR3 reads CASSQGAGWNTGELFF. CDR3 nucleotides: TGTGCCAGCAGCCAAGGGGCAGGGTGGAACACCGGGGAGCTGTTTTTT.

The chain couples TRBV2 to TRBJ2-1; the match to TRBD2 covers 7 bases. V lost 6 bases, J lost 4 bases, and 6 bases stayed unmatched. Germline lookup yields CDR1 SNHLY and CDR2 FYNNEI. This CDR3 has 14 residues. The CDR3 region is CASREASGYNEQFF. As DNA, the CDR3 is TGTGCCAGCAGGGAGGCTAGCGGATACAATGAGCAGTTCTTC.

The V gene is TRBV5-1, the J gene TRBJ2-2; D gene ambiguous. Germline CDR1 and CDR2: SGHRS and YFSETQ. The CDR3 is 13 residues long. The ends were cut back, 4 bases at V and 4 bases at J, with 8 bases in the middle. CDR3 DNA sequence: TGCGCCAGCAGCCCCCCCCTCACCGGGGAGCTGTTTTTT. It is translated as CASSPPLTGELFF.

This clone was seen more than once but under ten times. The rearrangement links TRBV30 to TRBJ2-7, with D perhaps TRBD2 (5 bases). The CDR3 extends over 13 amino acids. V was clipped by 6 bases and J by 1 base, with 13 bases between them. The germline V gene encodes CDR1 GTSNPN and CDR2 SVGIG (reference sequence). The CDR3: CACRASGSYEQYF. In nucleotides, the CDR3 is TGTGCCTGTCGTGCCAGCGGTTCCTACGAGCAGTACTTC.

The rearrangement joins TRBV29-1 to TRBJ2-2; the match to TRBD2 covers 10 bases. Germline trimming cut 5 bases from V and 5 bases from J; bases unmatched to any gene: 8. This CDR3 has 15 residues. Germline values: CDR1 SQVTM, CDR2 ANQGSEA. The chain's CDR3 is CSVRASGSGTGELFF. Written as DNA, the CDR3 is TGCAGCGTTAGGGCTAGCGGGAGCGGGACCGGGGAGCTGTTTTTT.

This chain links TRBV28 with TRBJ1-1; maybe TRBD1 (5 bases). The CDR3 consists of 17 residues. V shed 11 bases and J shed 0 bases, with 25 bases lying between them. Looked up from germline, CDR1 is MDHEN and CDR2 is SYDVKM. The CDR3 loop reads CASSTDRLLLMNTEAFF. The CDR3 DNA is TGTGCCTCGTCCACCGACAGACTCTTGCTAATGAACACTGAAGCTTTCTTT. The complete variable domain, with remaining parts taken from reference TRBV28 and TRBJ1-1, reads DVKVTQSSRYLVKRTGEKVFLECVQDMDHENMFWYRQDPGLGLRLIYFSYDVKMKEKGDIPEGYSVSREKKERFSLILESASTNQTSMYLCASSTDRLLLMNTEAFFGQGTRLTVV.

This chain links TRBV9 with TRBJ2-7, with 8 bases lining up with TRBD2. The CDR3 covers 14 residues. Per germline, CDR1 SGDLS and CDR2 YYNGEE. After removal of 0 bases from V and 2 bases from J, the junction contained 1 base not matched to a gene. The CDR3 DNA reads as TGTGCCAGCAGCGTAGGAGCGGGAGCCTACGAGCAGTACTTC. It codes for CASSVGAGAYEQYF.

The rearrangement joins TRBV5-1 to TRBJ2-7; 7 positions agree with TRBD2. The CDR3 is made up of 17 amino acids. V dropped 4 bases and J dropped 4; count of bases not matched to a gene: 17. Looked up from germline, CDR1 is SGHRS and CDR2 is YFSETQ. The CDR3 sequence: CASSMGGSSYGRYEQYF. Here the CDR3 DNA reads TGCGCCAGCAGCATGGGAGGGAGCTCTTATGGGAGGTACGAGCAGTACTTC.

The chain links TRBV7-9 to TRBJ2-1; 7 nucleotides match TRBD1. The V segment lost 5 bases and the J segment 8 bases; nucleotides outside the gene matches: 3. The CDR3 extends over 12 amino acids. Germline V gives CDR1 SEHNR, CDR2 FQNEAQ (reference sequence). The chain's CDR3 is CASSRQGHEQFF. The DNA for the CDR3 is TGTGCCAGCAGCCGACAGGGCCATGAGCAGTTCTTC.